A single sample gave rise to the 14 T cell receptor beta chains below, sequenced in a study of tumor-infiltrating lymphocytes in oesophageal squamous cell carcinoma. TCRdb recomputed calls from the PCR reads with MiXCR, one row per CDR3 protein. The sample lists some 22,000 distinct CDR3 sequences, more than 35% occurring once. Sequencing was done on a sample of esophageal tumor tissue. All receptors come from a male donor with esophageal squamous cell carcinoma.

This clonotype was seen many times. V gene TRBV11-2 combines with J gene TRBJ2-7; D is possibly TRBD2 (5 bases). Germline assignment: CDR1 SGHAT and CDR2 FQNNGV. V lost 5 bases and J 0 bases, leaving 17 bases between the germline ends. This CDR3 spans 16 amino acids. The CDR3 DNA reads as TGTGCCAGCAGCCCACTAGGATGGGCCCGCTCCTACGAGCAGTACTTC. Translating gives CASSPLGWARSYEQYF.

Regarding this clonotype: The CDR3 ends on some other residue instead of the conserved phenylalanine or tryptophan, so this is likely a read error. No DNA is shown, since the ends of the CDR3 on it are uncertain; the CDR3 is the one TCRdb lists. The chain is built from TRBV7-8 and TRBJ2-3; the tabulated D call, TRBD2, remains unverified against the DNA. With termini counted, the CDR3 has 15 amino acids. Germline V gene lookup returns CDR1 SGHVS and CDR2 FQNEAQ. CDR3 loop: CASSFRGRGPDTQYL.

This clonotype was found many times. The chain couples TRBV5-6 to TRBJ2-1; D is possibly TRBD2 (5 bases). The germline V gene encodes CDR1 SGHDT and CDR2 YYEEEE. The CDR3 consists of 15 residues. Trimming removed 4 bases at V and 3 bases at J, with 14 bases between. CDR3 sequence (DNA): TGTGCCAGCAGCCTTAATAGCGAGAGCTACAATGAGCAGTTCTTC. Protein: CASSLNSESYNEQFF. Using reference TRBV5-6 and TRBJ2-1 for the parts outside the CDR3, the full variable domain is DAGVTQSPTHLIKTRGQQVTLRCSPKSGHDTVSWYQQALGQGPQFIFQYYEEEERQRGNFPDRFSGHQFPNYSSELNVNALLLGDSALYLCASSLNSESYNEQFFGPGTRLTVL.

This clonotype occurred many times. The V gene is TRBV24-1, the J gene TRBJ2-4; D gene ambiguous. CDR3 length: 14 amino acids. Per germline, CDR1 KGHDR and CDR2 SFDVKD. Trimming removed 9 bases at V and 0 bases at J, with 11 bases between. CDR3 region: CATGQVTAKNIQYF. CDR3 nucleotides: TGTGCCACCGGGCAGGTGACAGCCAAAAACATTCAGTACTTC.

This rearrangement joins TRBV10-3 to TRBJ2-4; D is perhaps TRBD2 (7 bases). The CDR3 is made up of 15 amino acids. In germline, CDR1 is ENHRY, CDR2 SYGVKD. V gave up 7 bases and J gave up 13 bases, with 26 bases separating them. For the CDR3, the DNA is TGTGCCATCACCCCTCAGGGTCGGGGGGCGGGTGAGCAGTACTTC. It yields the protein CAITPQGRGAGEQYF.

By share, this clonotype counts as large (0.1 to 1%). The chain's CDR3 is CASSSSRGSFDEQFF. Written as DNA, the CDR3 is TGTGCCAGCAGCTCCTCTCGCGGGAGTTTCGATGAGCAGTTCTTC. This sequence joins TRBV7-2 and TRBJ2-1, with 7 bases that match TRBD2. This CDR3 is 15 amino acids long. Germline lookup yields CDR1 SGHTA and CDR2 FQGNSA. V lost 4 bases to trimming and J lost 8 bases; unmatched junction nucleotides: 11.

About this clonotype: Likely a read error: the CDR3 ends without its conserved phenylalanine or tryptophan. It is unclear where the CDR3 begins or ends on the DNA, so no DNA is shown, and the CDR3 is as TCRdb lists it. The chain links TRBV11-2 to TRBJ2-5; TRBD2, the table's D call, was not compared with the DNA. The CDR3 has 15 residues if both end residues are counted. CDR1 and CDR2 from the germline V gene are SGHAT and FQNNGV. This CDR3 is CASSLDLGSPLHFGN.

Note on this clonotype: This CDR3 is missing its conserved last phenylalanine or tryptophan, likely due to a read error. It is unclear where the CDR3 begins or ends on the DNA, so no DNA is shown, and the CDR3 is as TCRdb lists it. The chain couples TRBV7-2 to TRBJ2-6; TRBD1 is taken as the D call from the table, unchecked against the DNA. The CDR3 numbers 17 amino acids, ends counted. Germline V gene sequence: CDR1 SGHTA, CDR2 FQGNSA. The CDR3 sequence is CASSWGQVLDSPLHFGA.

The rearrangement joins TRBV7-6 to TRBJ2-5; 8 nucleotides align to TRBD2. TRBJ2-1 explains the end of the DNA better; the J call may be wrong. The CDR3 has 15 residues. CDR1 and CDR2 (germline): SGHVS, FNYEAQ. The CDR3 coding sequence is TGTGCCAGCAGCCGTAGCGGGGCCTCCTACAATGAGCAGTTCTTC. Its protein product is CASSRSGASYNEQFF.

The chain joins TRBV12-3 or TRBV12-4 to TRBJ1-5, with 9 bases fitting TRBD1. This CDR3 is 15 amino acids long. V shed 7 bases, J shed 6 bases, and the junction held 10 bases outside the gene matches. The CDR3 region is CASTLGQGRIQPQHF. CDR3 nucleotides: TGTGCCAGCACCCTCGGACAGGGGAGAATTCAGCCCCAGCATTTT.

This clonotype showed up many times. The J gene is TRBJ1-3, the V gene TRBV28; D might be TRBD1 (5 bases). The CDR3 spans 16 residues. The V and J ends lost 5 bases and 4 bases respectively, with 18 bases between them. CDR1 and CDR2 (germline): MDHEN, SYDVKM. The CDR3 reads CASSPPRDPSGNTIYF. The CDR3 region has the DNA TGTGCCAGCAGTCCCCCACGGGACCCAAGCGGAAACACCATATATTTT.

Ten or more counts support this clonotype. The chain has TRBV11-3 and TRBJ2-5; D unresolved. There are 16 residues in the CDR3. V was pared by 3 bases and J by 5 bases, with 19 bases between. Germline CDR1 and CDR2: SGHNT and YENEEA. The CDR3 DNA follows: TGTGCCAGCAGCTTGATGAGGTCAAACCCAAAGGAGACCCAGTACTTC. The encoded protein is CASSLMRSNPKETQYF.

This clonotype counts as medium-sized. The rearrangement links TRBV6-1 to TRBJ2-7; perhaps TRBD2 as D (6 bases). Deletions cut 1 base from V and 0 bases from J, with 10 bases between. Germline V gene sequence: CDR1 MNHNS, CDR2 SASEGT. This CDR3 contains 15 residues. The CDR3 DNA follows: TGTGCCAGCAGTGAAGTGGGGACTCTCTCCTACGAGCAGTACTTC. It yields the protein CASSEVGTLSYEQYF.

This clonotype occurred many times. The CDR3 end shows no conserved phenylalanine or tryptophan, and so a read error is likely. It is unclear where the CDR3 begins or ends on the DNA, so no DNA is shown, and the CDR3 is as TCRdb lists it. The chain is built from TRBV7-2 and TRBJ2-7; the table names TRBD1, a call not compared with the DNA. The CDR3 numbers 17 amino acids, ends counted. From germline, CDR1 is SGHTA and CDR2 FQGNSA. This chain's CDR3 is CASSLYRDREYGYTFGS.